The 26 T cell receptor beta chains below come from one sample, sequenced in a study of blood T cells in healthy people across ages. It was with a sample-barcoded 5' primer and a J-beta primer mix that a second PCR of roughly 7 to 12 cycles was run. TCRdb analysed the 5' RACE reads with MiXCR anew, one entry per CDR3 protein. The sample lists roughly 830,000 distinct CDR3 sequences; 62% were seen once. Sequencing used blood. The origin of the receptors is a man aged 30 to 39 in good health.

This sequence joins TRBV6-2 or TRBV6-3 and TRBJ2-1; no definite D call. Trimming took off 0 bases at V and 15 bases at J, with 15 bases between the two ends. This CDR3 spans 13 amino acids. CDR1 and CDR2 (germline): MNHEY, SVGEGT. In nucleotides, the CDR3 is TGTGCCAGCAGTTACTCGAGGCTAACCCTAGGGTTCTTC. Translated, it gives CASSYSRLTLGFF.

Only a few counts were recorded for this clonotype. This rearrangement joins TRBV28 to TRBJ2-7; D possibly uses TRBD1 or TRBD2 (5 bases each). The CDR3 has 16 residues. V lost 4 bases, J lost 3 bases, and 19 bases lay in between. CDR1 and CDR2 from the germline V gene are MDHEN and SYDVKM. This CDR3 reads CASSSLDLRDLYEQYF. The CDR3 coding sequence is TGTGCCAGCAGTTCCTTAGATCTCCGGGACCTCTACGAGCAGTACTTC.

This clonotype has at least ten counts. The J gene is TRBJ2-5, the V gene TRBV5-1; TRBD1 agrees at 7 bases. The CDR3 is 15 residues long. The ends lost 3 bases at V and 1 base at J; junction bases unmatched: 6. CDR1 and CDR2 from the germline V gene are SGHRS and YFSETQ. DNA of the CDR3: TGCGCCAGCAGCTCTACCGGGACAGTCCAAGAGACCCAGTACTTC. This sequence encodes CASSSTGTVQETQYF.

This clonotype came up a few times. This rearrangement joins TRBV20-1 to TRBJ2-7; possible D gene TRBD2, 5 bases. Germline loops: CDR1 DFQATT, CDR2 SNEGSKA (reference sequence). V was pared by 3 bases and J by 3 bases, with 12 bases between. This CDR3 contains 13 residues. CDR3 in DNA: TGCAGTGCTAGTGAGTCGAGGGACTACGAGCAGTACTTC. It specifies CSASESRDYEQYF.

The chain uses TRBV12-3 or TRBV12-4 and TRBJ1-2, with D perhaps matching TRBD1 (5 bases). The CDR3 is made up of 14 amino acids. V lost 7 bases, J lost 3 bases, and 15 bases lay in between. The CDR3 DNA reads TGTGCCAGCACCCCCTCGGGGGGATACTATGGCTACACCTTC. Its protein is CASTPSGGYYGYTF.

The chain is built from TRBV7-7 and TRBJ2-3, with 7 bases identical to TRBD2. After removal of 5 bases from V and 4 bases from J, the junction contained 6 bases not matched to a gene. CDR1 and CDR2 (germline): SSHAT, FNYEAQ (reference sequence). CDR3 size: 14 residues. The CDR3 loop is CASSVGTTSDTQYF. The CDR3 nucleotides are TGTGCCAGCAGCGTGGGGACTACATCAGATACGCAGTATTTT.

CDR3 sequence reads: CSAPGLAGGVADTQYF. Here the CDR3 DNA reads TGCAGTGCGCCCGGACTAGCGGGGGGGGTGGCAGATACGCAGTATTTT. The chain uses TRBV20-1 and TRBJ2-3; 15 positions match TRBD2. The germline V gene has CDR1 DFQATT and CDR2 SNEGSKA (reference sequence). This CDR3 spans 16 amino acids. V trimming: 6 bases; J trimming: 4 bases; junction bases outside the gene matches: 8.

In DNA form, the CDR3 reads TGTGCCAGCAGCTTCGAGGGTATGGGCTATGGCTACACCTTC. This codes for CASSFEGMGYGYTF. The chain joins TRBV2 to TRBJ1-2; D unclear. The CDR3 length is 14 residues. Trimming took off 6 bases at V and 4 bases at J, with 15 bases between the two ends. The germline V gene has CDR1 SNHLY and CDR2 FYNNEI.

The V gene is TRBV6-7, the J gene TRBJ2-3; tentative D call: TRBD2 (6 bases). TRBV6-7 is sorted into the ORF group, with uncertain function. The CDR3 is made up of 12 amino acids. Trimming stripped 9 bases from V and 5 bases from J, with 12 bases between. CDR3 residues: CASRGLEDTQYF. The CDR3 coding sequence is TGTGCCAGTCGGGGACTGGAAGATACGCAGTATTTT.

The chain links TRBV20-1 to TRBJ2-3; D is undetermined. V was clipped by 3 bases and J by 1 base, with 2 bases between them. Germline V CDR1 and CDR2: DFQATT, SNEGSKA (reference sequence). The CDR3 consists of 11 residues. The CDR3 loop reads CSASGTDTQYF. The CDR3 DNA follows: TGCAGTGCTAGTGGCACAGATACGCAGTATTTT.

The chain carries TRBV20-1 and TRBJ2-4; 9 bases line up with TRBD1. The end of the DNA fits TRBJ2-7 better, so the J call may be wrong. This CDR3 has 14 amino acids. Germline-derived CDR1 and CDR2 are DFQATT and SNEGSKA (reference sequence). The CDR3 DNA reads TGCAGTGCTAGACACCGGGACAGGGCCTACGAGCAGTACTTC. Amino acid sequence: CSARHRDRAYEQYF.

The chain joins TRBV4-3 to TRBJ1-6, with 8 bases identical to TRBD1. The CDR3 is made up of 15 amino acids. J lost 7 bases, V lost 3 bases, and 5 bases had no gene match. CDR1 LGHNA and CDR2 YSLEER come from the germline V gene. This CDR3 reads CASSQGQARNSPLHF. DNA of the CDR3: TGCGCCAGCAGCCAGGGACAGGCGAGAAATTCACCCCTCCACTTT.

The rearrangement links TRBV29-1 to TRBJ2-2, with 8 positions matching TRBD1. The CDR3 has 12 amino acids. The ends lost 7 bases at V and 5 bases at J; junction bases unmatched: 3. Germline V gene lookup returns CDR1 SQVTM and CDR2 ANQGSEA. Written as DNA, the CDR3 is TGCAGCGCTGGACAGGGAACCGGGGAGCTGTTTTTT. Translated, it gives CSAGQGTGELFF.

The chain couples TRBV7-3 to TRBJ2-7; D is tentatively TRBD1 or TRBD2 (6 bases each). Germline values: CDR1 SGHTA, CDR2 FQGTGA. The CDR3 has 16 residues. Trimming left V 1 base short and J 7 bases short, with 20 bases between. CDR3 region: CASSLMGPGASNEQYF. For the CDR3, the DNA is TGTGCCAGCAGCTTAATGGGACCGGGGGCCTCCAATGAGCAGTACTTC.

This clonotype has ten or more counts. The chain uses TRBV5-5 and TRBJ2-2, with D perhaps TRBD2 (6 bases). Trimming took off 5 bases at V and 4 bases at J, with 15 bases between the two ends. The germline V gene has CDR1 SGHKS and CDR2 YYEKEE (reference sequence). The CDR3 consists of 15 residues. The CDR3 DNA is TGTGCCAGCAGGTTGATAACTAGCCTCACCGGGGAGCTGTTTTTT. Translated, it gives CASRLITSLTGELFF.

The chain combines TRBV3-1 with TRBJ2-3; D is unclear. The CDR3 runs to 16 residues. Germline CDR1 and CDR2: LGHDT and YNNKEL (reference sequence). V was shortened by 4 bases and J by 5 bases, with 19 bases between the two germline ends. CDR3: CASSPTDGSLGDTQYF. In DNA, the CDR3 is TGTGCCAGCAGCCCGACGGACGGGTCCCTCGGAGATACGCAGTATTTT.

The gene calls are TRBV24-1 and TRBJ1-2; tentatively, D is TRBD1 (5 bases). Germline CDR1 is KGHDR and CDR2 is SFDVKD. V lost 1 base and J lost 5, with 16 bases in between. The CDR3 totals 16 residues. CDR3 sequence reads: CATSDFGQGDSYGYTF. The CDR3 DNA follows: TGTGCCACCAGTGATTTCGGCCAGGGTGACTCTTATGGCTACACCTTC.

The sample holds a few counts of this clonotype. This rearrangement joins TRBV15 to TRBJ2-7, with D maybe TRBD1 (5 bases). This CDR3 is 13 amino acids long. CDR1 and CDR2 from the germline V gene are LNHNV and YYDKDF (reference sequence). The V gene lost 3 bases and the J gene lost 3 bases, with 9 bases spanning the gap. CDR3 sequence: CATSRDNLYEQYF. The CDR3, as DNA: TGTGCCACCAGCAGGGACAACCTCTACGAGCAGTACTTC.

The chain recombines TRBV7-2 with TRBJ2-7; D unresolved. Judging by the DNA end, TRBJ2-5 fits better; the J call may be wrong. CDR1 and CDR2 from the germline V gene are SGHTA and FQGNSA. The CDR3 is 13 amino acids. The CDR3 DNA sequence: TGTGCCAGCAGCTCTAACCTGATGGAGACCCAGTACTTC. Translating it yields CASSSNLMETQYF.

CDR3 amino acids: CASSFTGGLTEAFF. CDR3 bases: TGTGCCAGCAGCTTCACAGGGGGCTTAACTGAAGCTTTCTTT. This chain uses TRBV7-9 with TRBJ1-1, with 9 positions matching TRBD1. V lost 3 bases to trimming and J lost 5 bases; unmatched junction nucleotides: 4. This CDR3 contains 14 residues. Germline-derived CDR1 and CDR2 are SEHNR and FQNEAQ (reference sequence).

The chain joins TRBV7-2 to TRBJ2-3, with TRBD1 as a possible D gene (7 bases). This CDR3 spans 15 amino acids. The ends were cut back, 2 bases at V and 7 bases at J, with 16 bases in the middle. In germline, CDR1 is SGHTA, CDR2 FQGNSA. Here the CDR3 reads CASSLKGGGENTQYF. The CDR3 bases are TGTGCCAGCAGCTTAAAAGGAGGGGGCGAAAATACGCAGTATTTT. The full variable domain, with the rest looked up from reference TRBV7-2 and TRBJ2-3, is GAGVSQSPSNKVTEKGKDVELRCDPISGHTALYWYRQSLGQGLEFLIYFQGNSAPDKSGLPSDRFSAERTGGSVSTLTIQRTQQEDSAVYLCASSLKGGGENTQYFGPGTRLTVL.

The rearrangement links TRBV29-1 to TRBJ2-5; the match to TRBD2 covers 7 bases. Germline trimming cut 7 bases from V and 11 bases from J; bases unmatched to any gene: 16. CDR3 length equals 13 residues. Germline V gene lookup returns CDR1 SQVTM and CDR2 ANQGSEA. CDR3 region: CSAKSGDWNEQYF. The CDR3 nucleotides read TGCAGCGCCAAAAGCGGGGATTGGAATGAGCAGTACTTC. Together with reference TRBV29-1 and TRBJ2-5, the CDR3 gives the full variable domain: SAVISQKPSRDICQRGTSLTIQCQVDSQVTMMFWYRQQPGQSLTLIATANQGSEATYESGFVIDKFPISRPNLTFSTLTVSNMSPEDSSIYLCSAKSGDWNEQYFGPGTRLLVL.

This clonotype has only one observation. The junction and the germline gene differ at one end; a read error may be behind it. The chain uses TRBV24-1 and TRBJ2-1; D is unclear. The J call may be in error: the DNA end matches TRBJ2-7 better. From germline, CDR1 is KGHDR and CDR2 SFDVKD. There are 12 residues in the CDR3. The chain's CDR3 is CAASRLYNEQYF. CDR3 in DNA: TGTGCCGCCAGTCGGCTTTACAATGAGCAGTACTTC.

The genes are TRBV28 and TRBJ2-7, with TRBD2 matching over 11 bases. V shed 2 bases, J shed 2 bases, and the junction held 5 bases outside the gene matches. Germline V CDR1 and CDR2: MDHEN, SYDVKM. This CDR3 comprises 16 residues. The CDR3 nucleotides read TGTGCCAGCAGTTTAGGGTCTAGCGGGGGGCCCTACGAGCAGTACTTC. Encoded protein: CASSLGSSGGPYEQYF.

This sequence joins TRBV20-1 and TRBJ2-1, with TRBD1 matching over 11 bases. CDR1 is DFQATT and CDR2 is SNEGSKA in the germline V gene (reference sequence). The V and J ends lost 0 bases and 9 bases, in that order; junction bases with no gene match: 7. CDR3 size: 15 residues. The CDR3 DNA is TGCAGTGCTAGAGATCCCGGGACAGGGGGAGGTGAGCAGTTCTTC. Translated, it gives CSARDPGTGGGEQFF.

The chain employs TRBV5-6 and TRBJ2-5; a possible D gene is TRBD2 (5 bases). Trimming removed 8 bases at V and 2 bases at J, with 16 bases between. CDR1 and CDR2 from the germline V gene are SGHDT and YYEEEE. There are 14 residues in the CDR3. CDR3 in DNA: TGTGCCAGTAAGCTAAGCGGCGGTCAAGAGACCCAGTACTTC. It is translated as CASKLSGGQETQYF.